A selection of T cell receptor beta chains follows, all from one sample in a study of T cell responses to AZD1222 COVID-19 vaccine. Sequencing was performed with immunoSEQ multiplex PCR; in TCRdb, only in-frame clones are kept and a portion is missing. Among 150,000 or so clones listed, more than 75% were seen once. The sequences come from peripheral blood, collected on day 0 of AZD1222 vaccination. Source of these receptors: an adult in good health. Each CDR3 is given with its conserved first and last residue. The D gene is left open where the match is weak. Expanded clones are given a class, and other clones once, few, many or no size at all.

d_gene: -; len: 14; abundance: once; v_gene: TRBV28; j_gene: TRBJ1-1; CDR3nt: TGTGCCAGCAGTTTAAGGGTGGGCAGGACTGAAGCTTTCTTT; CDR3aa: CASSLRVGRTEAFF
d_gene: TRBD1; len: 15; abundance: -; v_gene: TRBV9; j_gene: TRBJ2-3; CDR3nt: TGTGCCAGCAGCGAAGGGGACAGGGGAGTCGATACGCAGTATTTT; CDR3aa: CASSEGDRGVDTQYF
d_gene: -; len: 16; abundance: -; v_gene: TRBV3-1/TRBV3-2; j_gene: TRBJ2-5; CDR3nt: TGTGCCAGCAGCCAAGATCACGGACTATCTGGAGAGACCCAGTACTTC; CDR3aa: CASSQDHGLSGETQYF
d_gene: -; len: 14; abundance: -; v_gene: TRBV7-2; j_gene: TRBJ2-7; CDR3nt: TGTGCCAGCAGTTCGATATTGAGCTCCTACGAGCAGTACTTC; CDR3aa: CASSSILSSYEQYF
d_gene: -; len: 15; abundance: -; v_gene: TRBV4-1; j_gene: TRBJ2-4; CDR3nt: TGCGCCAGCAGCCAAGATTTTGGACGGCGTGGAACTCAGTACTTC; CDR3aa: CASSQDFGRRGTQYF
d_gene: TRBD2; len: 15; abundance: -; v_gene: TRBV19; j_gene: TRBJ2-7; CDR3nt: TGTGCCAGTAGCAGCGGGGGGCTAGCGCGGTACGAGCAGTACTTC; CDR3aa: CASSSGGLARYEQYF
d_gene: -; len: 15; abundance: -; v_gene: TRBV25-1; j_gene: TRBJ2-3; CDR3nt: TGTGCCAGCAGTGAGGGCGGGGCTGACACAGATACGCAGTATTTT; CDR3aa: CASSEGGADTDTQYF
d_gene: TRBD1; len: 15; abundance: -; v_gene: TRBV19; j_gene: TRBJ1-5; CDR3nt: TGTGCCAGTACCAGGGGACAGGGGGCAGGACAGCCCCAGCATTTT; CDR3aa: CASTRGQGAGQPQHF
d_gene: -; len: 10; abundance: -; v_gene: TRBV7-8; j_gene: TRBJ2-7; CDR3nt: TGTGCGACCGGGGCTAACAAGCAGTACTTC; CDR3aa: CATGANKQYF
d_gene: -; len: 14; abundance: -; v_gene: TRBV2; j_gene: TRBJ2-1; CDR3nt: TGTGCCAGCAGTGAACTGGTCTCCTACAATGAGCAGTTCTTC; CDR3aa: CASSELVSYNEQFF
d_gene: -; len: 15; abundance: -; v_gene: TRBV5-5; j_gene: TRBJ2-7; CDR3nt: TGTGCCAGCAGCTTGGCCCAGACAGTACCCTACGAGCAGTACTTC; CDR3aa: CASSLAQTVPYEQYF
d_gene: TRBD1; len: 16; abundance: -; v_gene: TRBV5-8; j_gene: TRBJ2-2; CDR3nt: TGTGCCAGCAGCGTATCCGGGACAGGGGGAACCGGGGAGCTGTTTTTT; CDR3aa: CASSVSGTGGTGELFF
d_gene: -; len: 15; abundance: -; v_gene: TRBV11-2; j_gene: TRBJ2-1; CDR3nt: TGTGCCAGCAGCCCTCTGAGGGGTCACCCCAATGAGCAGTTCTTC; CDR3aa: CASSPLRGHPNEQFF
d_gene: -; len: 15; abundance: -; v_gene: TRBV7-2; j_gene: TRBJ2-5; CDR3nt: TGTGCCAGCAGCTTAATTTACAGGGTGGAAGAGACCCAGTACTTC; CDR3aa: CASSLIYRVEETQYF
d_gene: -; len: 13; abundance: -; v_gene: TRBV2; j_gene: TRBJ2-7; CDR3nt: TGTGCCAGCAGTTCTGGGCAGTACTACGAGCAGTACTTC; CDR3aa: CASSSGQYYEQYF
d_gene: -; len: 14; abundance: few; v_gene: TRBV2; j_gene: TRBJ1-1; CDR3nt: TGTGCCAGCAGTGAGAGGGGCAGGGGTACTGAAGCTTTCTTT; CDR3aa: CASSERGRGTEAFF
d_gene: -; len: 14; abundance: -; v_gene: TRBV2; j_gene: TRBJ1-5; CDR3nt: TGTGCCAGCAGTACACTGGCCGGGTATCAGCCCCAGCATTTT; CDR3aa: CASSTLAGYQPQHF
d_gene: TRBD2; len: 15; abundance: -; v_gene: TRBV5-8; j_gene: TRBJ2-1; CDR3nt: TGTGCCAGCAGATTCGGGACTAGCGGGAGCAATGAGCAGTTCTTC; CDR3aa: CASRFGTSGSNEQFF
d_gene: -; len: 14; abundance: -; v_gene: TRBV7-9; j_gene: TRBJ2-5; CDR3nt: TGTGCCAGCAGCCCACTCGGGTCCCAAGAGACCCAGTACTTC; CDR3aa: CASSPLGSQETQYF
d_gene: -; len: 13; abundance: -; v_gene: TRBV27; j_gene: TRBJ1-5; CDR3nt: TGTGCCAGCAGTTTGGGCAGGTCTCAGCCCCAGCATTTT; CDR3aa: CASSLGRSQPQHF
d_gene: TRBD1; len: 14; abundance: -; v_gene: TRBV5-4; j_gene: TRBJ2-5; CDR3nt: TGTGCCAGCAGCCCAGACAGGGGGAGGGAGACCCAGTACTTC; CDR3aa: CASSPDRGRETQYF
d_gene: -; len: 14; abundance: -; v_gene: TRBV19; j_gene: TRBJ1-2; CDR3nt: TGTGCCAGTATCTCTGATGACAGCCCCGCTGGCTACACCTTC; CDR3aa: CASISDDSPAGYTF
d_gene: TRBD1; len: 15; abundance: -; v_gene: TRBV28; j_gene: TRBJ1-3; CDR3nt: TGTGCCAGCAGTAGATCCGGACAGGCTGGAAACACCATATATTTT; CDR3aa: CASSRSGQAGNTIYF
d_gene: TRBD1; len: 17; abundance: -; v_gene: TRBV18; j_gene: TRBJ1-4; CDR3nt: TGTGCCAGCTCACCCGTGCGACAGGGCACAACTAATGAAAAACTGTTTTTT; CDR3aa: CASSPVRQGTTNEKLFF
d_gene: TRBD2; len: 14; abundance: -; v_gene: TRBV19; j_gene: TRBJ2-3; CDR3nt: TGTGCCAGTAGTAGAGAGCGGGGCTCAGATACGCAGTATTTT; CDR3aa: CASSRERGSDTQYF
d_gene: TRBD2; len: 17; abundance: -; v_gene: TRBV18; j_gene: TRBJ2-1; CDR3nt: TGTGCCAGCTCACCTCTGATCCGGACTAGCGGGACCAATGAGCAGTTCTTC; CDR3aa: CASSPLIRTSGTNEQFF
d_gene: -; len: 15; abundance: -; v_gene: TRBV5-1; j_gene: TRBJ2-7; CDR3nt: TGCGCCAGCAGCTTGGGCAGGGCGTCAACCTACGAGCAGTACTTC; CDR3aa: CASSLGRASTYEQYF
d_gene: -; len: 14; abundance: -; v_gene: TRBV2; j_gene: TRBJ1-5; CDR3nt: TGTGCCAGCAGTCAGACAAATAGCAATCAGCCCCAGCATTTT; CDR3aa: CASSQTNSNQPQHF
d_gene: -; len: 15; abundance: -; v_gene: TRBV5-1; j_gene: TRBJ2-3; CDR3nt: TGCGCCAGCAGCTTGGTTGGGAACCCCACAGATACGCAGTATTTT; CDR3aa: CASSLVGNPTDTQYF
d_gene: TRBD1; len: 15; abundance: once; v_gene: TRBV19; j_gene: TRBJ1-1; CDR3nt: TGTGCCAGTAGAAAGGGACAGCTCCAGGGCACTGAAGCTTTCTTT; CDR3aa: CASRKGQLQGTEAFF
d_gene: -; len: 15; abundance: -; v_gene: TRBV19; j_gene: TRBJ1-6; CDR3nt: TGTGCCAGTGGGGCCCAGGGAGGAGGGAATTCACCCCTCCACTTT; CDR3aa: CASGAQGGGNSPLHF
d_gene: -; len: 13; abundance: once; v_gene: TRBV6-2/TRBV6-3; j_gene: TRBJ2-7; CDR3nt: TGTGCCAGCAGCCGACCCCCACTCTACGAGCAGTACTTC; CDR3aa: CASSRPPLYEQYF
d_gene: TRBD2; len: 16; abundance: -; v_gene: TRBV7-2; j_gene: TRBJ2-7; CDR3nt: TGTGCCAGCAGCTTAGGGTCGACTAGCGGGAGCCACGAGCAGTACTTC; CDR3aa: CASSLGSTSGSHEQYF
d_gene: -; len: 14; abundance: -; v_gene: TRBV7-2; j_gene: TRBJ1-1; CDR3nt: TGTGCCAGCAGACAAAGACCGGGGGACACTGAAGCTTTCTTT; CDR3aa: CASRQRPGDTEAFF
d_gene: -; len: 17; abundance: -; v_gene: TRBV21-1; j_gene: TRBJ2-3; CDR3nt: TGTGCCAGCAGCACGGGAGGCCGTCATGGTAGCACAGATACGCAGTATTTT; CDR3aa: CASSTGGRHGSTDTQYF
d_gene: -; len: 14; abundance: once; v_gene: TRBV15; j_gene: TRBJ1-5; CDR3nt: TGTGCCACCAGCAGCTCAGGTTACGGTCAGCCCCAGCATTTT; CDR3aa: CATSSSGYGQPQHF
d_gene: -; len: 13; abundance: -; v_gene: TRBV19; j_gene: TRBJ1-2; CDR3nt: TGTGCCAGTAGGGACGGCTCTAACTATGGCTACACCTTC; CDR3aa: CASRDGSNYGYTF
d_gene: -; len: 15; abundance: few; v_gene: TRBV3-1/TRBV3-2; j_gene: TRBJ2-7; CDR3nt: TGTGCCAGCAGCCCCGAGTCTCACTCCCGCTACGAGCAGTACTTC; CDR3aa: CASSPESHSRYEQYF
d_gene: TRBD2; len: 15; abundance: -; v_gene: TRBV5-6; j_gene: TRBJ2-7; CDR3nt: TGTGCCAGCAGCTCGGGACTAGCGGGTCCCCGTGAGCAGTACTTC; CDR3aa: CASSSGLAGPREQYF
d_gene: TRBD2; len: 17; abundance: -; v_gene: TRBV27; j_gene: TRBJ2-3; CDR3nt: TGTGCCAGCAGTCCGCCGGGACTAGCGGGGAGCACAGATACGCAGTATTTT; CDR3aa: CASSPPGLAGSTDTQYF
d_gene: TRBD1; len: 15; abundance: -; v_gene: TRBV6-5; j_gene: TRBJ1-5; CDR3nt: TGTGCCAGCAGAGACTCCGGACAGGGCAATCAGCCCCAGCATTTT; CDR3aa: CASRDSGQGNQPQHF
d_gene: -; len: 12; abundance: -; v_gene: TRBV5-1; j_gene: TRBJ1-2; CDR3nt: TGCGCCAGCAGCTCAGACAGCTATGGCTACACCTTC; CDR3aa: CASSSDSYGYTF
d_gene: -; len: 14; abundance: -; v_gene: TRBV28; j_gene: TRBJ1-2; CDR3nt: TGTGCCAGCAGCCTAGGGGGGGGTTCGGGTGGCTACACCTTC; CDR3aa: CASSLGGGSGGYTF
d_gene: TRBD1; len: 16; abundance: -; v_gene: TRBV19; j_gene: TRBJ1-5; CDR3nt: TGTGCCAGTAGGGACAGGGGTGGGGGTAGCAATCAGCCCCAGCATTTT; CDR3aa: CASRDRGGGSNQPQHF
d_gene: -; len: 15; abundance: -; v_gene: TRBV2; j_gene: TRBJ1-2; CDR3nt: TGTGCCAGCAGGTGGGGCCCGAACGCTAACTATGGCTACACCTTC; CDR3aa: CASRWGPNANYGYTF
d_gene: -; len: 15; abundance: -; v_gene: TRBV6-5; j_gene: TRBJ2-7; CDR3nt: TGTGCCAGCAGTTACTCGACAGCGAGCTCCTACGAGCAGTACTTC; CDR3aa: CASSYSTASSYEQYF
d_gene: TRBD2; len: 16; abundance: -; v_gene: TRBV2; j_gene: TRBJ2-2; CDR3nt: TGTGCCAGCACCATATCTTCCGGGACTAGTTCCGGGGAGCTGTTTTTT; CDR3aa: CASTISSGTSSGELFF
d_gene: TRBD2; len: 15; abundance: -; v_gene: TRBV13; j_gene: TRBJ2-7; CDR3nt: TGTGCCAGCGGACTAGCGGCCTATTCGGGCTACGAGCAGTACTTC; CDR3aa: CASGLAAYSGYEQYF
d_gene: -; len: 13; abundance: -; v_gene: TRBV10-1; j_gene: TRBJ2-2; CDR3nt: TGCGCCAGCAGTCTCCAAGCTACCGGGGAGCTGTTTTTT; CDR3aa: CASSLQATGELFF
d_gene: TRBD2; len: 15; abundance: -; v_gene: TRBV19; j_gene: TRBJ2-3; CDR3nt: TGTGCCAGTAGTAAGGGACTAGCGGGCACAGATACGCAGTATTTT; CDR3aa: CASSKGLAGTDTQYF
d_gene: TRBD1; len: 18; abundance: once; v_gene: TRBV24-1; j_gene: TRBJ2-1; CDR3nt: TGTGCCACCAAAAATTGGACAGGGGGCGTTTATCACGATGATGAGCAGTTCTTC; CDR3aa: CATKNWTGGVYHDDEQFF
d_gene: TRBD1; len: 12; abundance: -; v_gene: TRBV18; j_gene: TRBJ1-4; CDR3nt: TGTGCCAGCTCACCGGACAGGGAAGAACTGTTTTTT; CDR3aa: CASSPDREELFF
d_gene: -; len: 15; abundance: once; v_gene: TRBV27; j_gene: TRBJ1-3; CDR3nt: TGTGCCAGCAGTTCCTGGGAGGGATCAGGAAACACCATATATTTT; CDR3aa: CASSSWEGSGNTIYF
d_gene: -; len: 12; abundance: -; v_gene: TRBV7-9; j_gene: TRBJ2-1; CDR3nt: TGTGCCAGCAGCCCGTCTGCCTATGAGCAGTTCTTC; CDR3aa: CASSPSAYEQFF
d_gene: -; len: 13; abundance: -; v_gene: TRBV14; j_gene: TRBJ1-3; CDR3nt: TGTGCCAGCAGCCACCTCCCGGACGGTCTAAAATATTTT; CDR3aa: CASSHLPDGLKYF
d_gene: -; len: 16; abundance: -; v_gene: TRBV27; j_gene: TRBJ1-1; CDR3nt: TGTGCCAGCAGTCCAGTTTGGTCAGCCCTTTACACTGAAGCTTTCTTT; CDR3aa: CASSPVWSALYTEAFF
d_gene: TRBD1; len: 13; abundance: -; v_gene: TRBV19; j_gene: TRBJ2-1; CDR3nt: TGTGCCAGTCGGAGACAGGGGTACAATGAGCAGTTCTTC; CDR3aa: CASRRQGYNEQFF
d_gene: -; len: 15; abundance: -; v_gene: TRBV28; j_gene: TRBJ1-6; CDR3nt: TGTGCCAGCAGTATGGACCCAGGAAGGTCTTCACCCCTCCACTTT; CDR3aa: CASSMDPGRSSPLHF
d_gene: -; len: 13; abundance: -; v_gene: TRBV7-3; j_gene: TRBJ2-7; CDR3nt: TGTGCCAGCAGCTTCGCCGGGAGCGACGAGCAGTACTTC; CDR3aa: CASSFAGSDEQYF